This T cell receptor (beta chain) was identified during a study of T cell responses to AZD1222 COVID-19 vaccine. TCRdb's copy holds only in-frame clones and misses some; the assay was immunoSEQ multiplex PCR. The sample yields under 130,000 clones, about 95% seen once. The CDR3 consists of 15 residues. Trimming took 0 bases from V and 5 from J, leaving 8 bases between them. The V gene's germline CDR1 is KGHSH and CDR2 LQKENI. This chain connects TRBV18 to TRBJ1-6; D is possibly TRBD1 (5 bases). This receptor was identified in an adult in good health. Sequencing was performed on peripheral blood, taken on day 0 of AZD1222 vaccination. The CDR3 loop reads CASSPPVGDNSPLHF. CDR3 coding DNA: TGTGCCAGCTCACCACCGGTAGGGGATAATTCACCCCTCCACTTT. Full variable domain (rest looked up from reference TRBV18 and TRBJ1-6): NAGVMQNPRHLVRRRGQEARLRCSPMKGHSHVYWYRQLPEEGLKFMVYLQKENIIDESGMPKERFSAEFPKEGPSILRIQQVVRGDSAAYFCASSPPVGDNSPLHFGNGTRLTVT.